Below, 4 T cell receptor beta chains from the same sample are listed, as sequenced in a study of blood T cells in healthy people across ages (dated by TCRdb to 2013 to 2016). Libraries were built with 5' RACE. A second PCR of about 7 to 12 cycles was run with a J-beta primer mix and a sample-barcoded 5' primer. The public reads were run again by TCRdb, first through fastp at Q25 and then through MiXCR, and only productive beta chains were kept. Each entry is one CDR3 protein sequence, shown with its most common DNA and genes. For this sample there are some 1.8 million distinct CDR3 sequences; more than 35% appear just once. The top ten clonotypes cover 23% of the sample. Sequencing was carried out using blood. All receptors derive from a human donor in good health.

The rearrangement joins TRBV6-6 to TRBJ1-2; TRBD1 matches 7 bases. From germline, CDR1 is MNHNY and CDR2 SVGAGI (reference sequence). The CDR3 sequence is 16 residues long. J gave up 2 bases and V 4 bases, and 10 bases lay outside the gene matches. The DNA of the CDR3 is TGTGCCAGCAGTTTACGCACAGGGGAGGCGAACTATGGCTACACCTTC. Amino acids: CASSLRTGEANYGYTF.

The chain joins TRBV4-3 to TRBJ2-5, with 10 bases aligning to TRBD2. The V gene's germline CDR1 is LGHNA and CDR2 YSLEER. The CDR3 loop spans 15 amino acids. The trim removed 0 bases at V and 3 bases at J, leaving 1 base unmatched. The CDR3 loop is CASSQDLAGEETQYF. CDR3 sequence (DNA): TGCGCCAGCAGCCAAGATCTAGCGGGGGAAGAGACCCAGTACTTC.

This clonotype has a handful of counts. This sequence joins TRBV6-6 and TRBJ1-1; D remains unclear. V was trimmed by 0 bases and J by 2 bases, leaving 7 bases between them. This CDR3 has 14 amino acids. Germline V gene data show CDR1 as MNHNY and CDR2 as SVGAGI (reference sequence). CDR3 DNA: TGTGCCAGCAGTTACTCAGACACCAACACTGAAGCTTTCTTT. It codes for CASSYSDTNTEAFF.

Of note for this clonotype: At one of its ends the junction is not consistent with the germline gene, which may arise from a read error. CDR3 region: CANSQDYESDNEQFF. CDR3 sequence (DNA): TGTGCCAACAGCCAAGATTACGAGTCTGACAATGAGCAGTTCTTC. The rearrangement uses TRBV4-2 and TRBJ2-1, with D uncertain. Germline V gene lookup returns CDR1 LGHNA and CDR2 YNFKEQ. The CDR3 runs to 15 residues.